What follows describes a single T cell receptor beta chain. The authors' processing: From reference gene primer amplification, estimates of nucleated cell counts were derived. TCRdb's copy holds only in-frame clones and misses some; the assay was immunoSEQ multiplex PCR. V, J and clone size were drawn from that table, and D and trimming were deduced from the DNA. Among roughly 140,000 clones listed, approximately 80% were seen once. The source of the sample is a study of blood T cell repertoires in COVID-19. On the study more broadly: Specimens from acute and convalescent COVID-19 originated in the United States, Italy and Spain. Sources were T cells, B-cell-depleted T cells, or PBMCs; the material itself was cDNA or gDNA.

The CDR3 consists of 13 residues. Germline-derived CDR1 and CDR2 are LNHDA and SQIVND (reference sequence). V lost 5 bases to trimming and J lost 2 bases, with 6 bases between them. The gene calls are TRBV19 and TRBJ2-2; D is undetermined. Material for sequencing was peripheral blood. The sequence was collected from a woman aged 45-65 years in a cohort sampled during active or convalescent COVID-19. The CDR3 sequence: CASSLVNTGELFF. CDR3 in DNA: TGTGCCAGTAGTTTAGTAAACACCGGGGAGCTGTTTTTT.